This T cell receptor beta chain was found in a study of blood T cells in healthy people across ages. The study, taken as a whole, reports: Expanded clonotype shifts may have been confounded, as the donors had an unknown CMV status.

The CDR3 contains 12 residues. CDR1 and CDR2 (germline): SQVTM, ANQGSEA. J was trimmed by 4 bases and V by 8 bases; bases with no gene match: 5. Using a J-beta primer mix together with a sample-barcoded 5' primer, a second PCR was run for roughly 6 to 11 cycles. TCRdb processed the 5' RACE reads anew with MiXCR; each CDR3 protein has one entry. Here the sample spans 650,000 to 1,000,000 distinct CDR3 sequences, 36% being singletons. Only a few counts were recorded for this clonotype. The antigen is not known. The TCR comes from a young man in good health. The sequencing sample was made of blood. The genes are TRBV29-1 and TRBJ1-1; 9 positions agree with TRBD1. The CDR3 DNA reads as TGCAGCTACGGACAGGGGACCACTGAAGCTTTCTTT. It specifies CSYGQGTTEAFF.